Given below is one TCR beta chain in context. As yet, its antigen is unknown. The data were produced by immunoSEQ multiplex PCR, yet TCRdb's version contains in-frame clones alone and is incomplete. The data show about 80,000 clones, 75% to 90% seen once. Germline CDR1 and CDR2: SGHRS and YFSETQ. Trimming stripped 6 bases from V and 0 bases from J, with 13 bases between. The CDR3 totals 15 residues. This record belongs to a study of memory CD4+ T cells and cytomegalovirus serostatus. About the research overall: Of the healthy Belgian adults, nine or ten were CMV seropositive and 24 seronegative.

Single viable CD3+CD4+CD8-CD45RO+ cells were sorted as the memory CD4+ T cells. Study-wide findings and caveats: Suggested: most of the CMV-linked TCR signature lies in CD4+ memory cells.

The sequenced material came from memory CD4+ T cells from blood. The chain couples TRBV5-1 to TRBJ1-3; D is unclear. This sequence originates from an adult in good health and CMV-seronegative. DNA for the CDR3: TGCGCCAGCACTGATTCGGGGTTCTCTGGAAACACCATATATTTT. Residues: CASTDSGFSGNTIYF. Full variable domain (outside the CDR3, taken from reference TRBV5-1 and TRBJ1-3): KAGVTQTPRYLIKTRGQQVTLSCSPISGHRSVSWYQQTPGQGLQFLFEYFSETQRNKGNFPGRFSGRQFSNSRSEMNVSTLELGDSALYLCASTDSGFSGNTIYFGEGSWLTVV.